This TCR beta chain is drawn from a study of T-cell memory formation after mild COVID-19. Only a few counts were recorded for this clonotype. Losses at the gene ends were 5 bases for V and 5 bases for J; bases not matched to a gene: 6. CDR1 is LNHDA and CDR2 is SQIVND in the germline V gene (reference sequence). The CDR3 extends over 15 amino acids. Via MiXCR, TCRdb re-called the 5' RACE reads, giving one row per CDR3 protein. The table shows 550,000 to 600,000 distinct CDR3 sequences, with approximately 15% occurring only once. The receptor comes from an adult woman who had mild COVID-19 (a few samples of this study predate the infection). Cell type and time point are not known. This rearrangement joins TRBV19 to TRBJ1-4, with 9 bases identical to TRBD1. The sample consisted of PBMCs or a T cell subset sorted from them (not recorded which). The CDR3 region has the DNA TGTGCCAGTAGTCCCCGGGACAGGGAAAATGAAAAACTGTTTTTT. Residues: CASSPRDRENEKLFF.